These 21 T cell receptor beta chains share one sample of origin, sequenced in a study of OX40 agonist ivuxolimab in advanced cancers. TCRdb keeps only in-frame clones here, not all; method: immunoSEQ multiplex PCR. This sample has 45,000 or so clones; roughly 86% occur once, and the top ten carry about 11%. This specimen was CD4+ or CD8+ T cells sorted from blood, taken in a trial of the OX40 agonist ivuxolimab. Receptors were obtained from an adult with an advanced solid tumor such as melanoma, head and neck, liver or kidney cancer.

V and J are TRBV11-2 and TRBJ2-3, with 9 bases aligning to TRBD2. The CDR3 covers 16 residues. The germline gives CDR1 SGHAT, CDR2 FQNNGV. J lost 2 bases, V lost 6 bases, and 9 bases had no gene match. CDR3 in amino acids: CASRTRGGGATDTQYF. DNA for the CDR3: TGTGCCAGCAGAACTAGGGGCGGGGGGGCCACAGATACGCAGTATTTT.

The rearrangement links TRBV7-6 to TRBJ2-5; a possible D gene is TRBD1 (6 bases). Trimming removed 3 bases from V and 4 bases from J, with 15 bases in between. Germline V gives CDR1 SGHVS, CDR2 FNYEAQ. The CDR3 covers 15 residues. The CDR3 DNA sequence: TGTGCCAGCAGCTTCCCCAGGGGCCCTCCAGAGACCCAGTACTTC. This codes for CASSFPRGPPETQYF.

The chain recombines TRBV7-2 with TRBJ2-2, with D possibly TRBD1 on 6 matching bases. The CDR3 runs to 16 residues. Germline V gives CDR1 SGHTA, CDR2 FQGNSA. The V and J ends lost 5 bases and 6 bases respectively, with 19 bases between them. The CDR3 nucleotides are TGTGCCAGCAGCCAGGGACATAGGCGGATGGCCGGGGAGCTGTTTTTT. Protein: CASSQGHRRMAGELFF.

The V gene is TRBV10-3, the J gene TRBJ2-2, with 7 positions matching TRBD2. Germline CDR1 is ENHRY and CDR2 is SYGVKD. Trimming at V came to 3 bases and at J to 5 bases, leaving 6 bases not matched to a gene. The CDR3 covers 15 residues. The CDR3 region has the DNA TGTGCCATCAGTGAAAGGCGGGAGAAGACCGGGGAGCTGTTTTTT. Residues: CAISERREKTGELFF.

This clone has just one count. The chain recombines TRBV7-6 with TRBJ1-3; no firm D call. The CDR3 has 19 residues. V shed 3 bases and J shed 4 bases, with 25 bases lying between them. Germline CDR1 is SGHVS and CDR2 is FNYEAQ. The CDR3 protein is CASSLSRSPGPTPGNTIYF. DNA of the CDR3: TGTGCCAGCAGCTTGAGTAGGTCTCCCGGCCCGACCCCGGGAAACACCATATATTTT.

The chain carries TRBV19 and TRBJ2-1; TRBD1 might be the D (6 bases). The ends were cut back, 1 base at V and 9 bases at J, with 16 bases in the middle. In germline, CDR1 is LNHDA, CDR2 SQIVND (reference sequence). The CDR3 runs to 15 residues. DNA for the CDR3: TGTGCCAGTAGTATAGCCGCCTCGGGACACCTTGAGCAGTTCTTC. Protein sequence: CASSIAASGHLEQFF.

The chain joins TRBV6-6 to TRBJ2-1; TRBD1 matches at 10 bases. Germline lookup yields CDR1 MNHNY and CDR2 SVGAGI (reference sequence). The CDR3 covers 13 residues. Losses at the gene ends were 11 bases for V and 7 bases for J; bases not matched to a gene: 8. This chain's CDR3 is CAGEDRGGNEQFF. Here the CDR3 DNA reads TGTGCCGGGGAGGACAGGGGGGGGAATGAGCAGTTCTTC.

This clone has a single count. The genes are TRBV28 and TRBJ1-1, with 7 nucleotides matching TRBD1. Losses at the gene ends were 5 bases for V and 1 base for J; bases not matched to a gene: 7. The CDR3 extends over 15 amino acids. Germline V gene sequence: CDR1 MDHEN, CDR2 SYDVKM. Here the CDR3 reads CASSPRTGSNTEAFF. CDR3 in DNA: TGTGCCAGCAGTCCCCGGACAGGATCGAACACTGAAGCTTTCTTT.

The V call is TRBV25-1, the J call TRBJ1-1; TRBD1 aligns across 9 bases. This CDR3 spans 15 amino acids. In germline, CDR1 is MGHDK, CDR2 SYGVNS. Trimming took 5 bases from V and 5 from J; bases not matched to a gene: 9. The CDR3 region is CASSSQGQGRTEAFF. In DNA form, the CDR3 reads TGTGCCAGCAGTTCCCAGGGACAGGGTAGGACTGAAGCTTTCTTT. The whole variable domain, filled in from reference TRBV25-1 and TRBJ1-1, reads EADIYQTPRYLVIGTGKKITLECSQTMGHDKMYWYQQDPGMELHLIHYSYGVNSTEKGDLSSESTVSRIRTEHFPLTLESARPSHTSQYLCASSSQGQGRTEAFFGQGTRLTVV.

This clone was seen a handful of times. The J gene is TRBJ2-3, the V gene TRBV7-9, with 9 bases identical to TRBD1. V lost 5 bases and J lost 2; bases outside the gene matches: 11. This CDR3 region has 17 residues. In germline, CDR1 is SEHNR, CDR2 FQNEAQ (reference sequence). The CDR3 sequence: CASSLADRGLLTDTQYF. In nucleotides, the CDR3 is TGTGCCAGCAGCCTGGCGGACAGGGGACTTCTCACAGATACGCAGTATTTT.

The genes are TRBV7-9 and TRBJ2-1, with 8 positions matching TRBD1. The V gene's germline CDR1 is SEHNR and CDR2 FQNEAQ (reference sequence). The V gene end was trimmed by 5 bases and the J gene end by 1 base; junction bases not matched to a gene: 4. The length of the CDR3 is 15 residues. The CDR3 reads CASSPTGGSYNEQFF. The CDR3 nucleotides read TGTGCCAGCAGCCCAACAGGGGGATCCTACAATGAGCAGTTCTTC.

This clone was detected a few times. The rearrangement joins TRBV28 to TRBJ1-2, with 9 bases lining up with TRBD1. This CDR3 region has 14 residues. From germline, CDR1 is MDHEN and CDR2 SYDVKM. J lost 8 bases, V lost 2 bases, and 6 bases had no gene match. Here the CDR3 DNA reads TGTGCCAGCAGTTTAACCGGGACAGGGCACGGCTACACCTTC. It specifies CASSLTGTGHGYTF.

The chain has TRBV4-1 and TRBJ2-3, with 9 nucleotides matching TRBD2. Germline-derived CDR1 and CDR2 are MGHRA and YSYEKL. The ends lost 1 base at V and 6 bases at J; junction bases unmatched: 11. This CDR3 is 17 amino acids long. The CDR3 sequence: CASSQGAPSGIIDTQYF. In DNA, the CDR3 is TGCGCCAGCAGCCAAGGCGCCCCTAGCGGGATCATCGATACGCAGTATTTT.

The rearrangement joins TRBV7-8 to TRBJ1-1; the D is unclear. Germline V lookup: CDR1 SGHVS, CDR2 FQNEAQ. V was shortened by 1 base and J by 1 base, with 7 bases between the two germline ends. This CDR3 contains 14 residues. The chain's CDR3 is CASSLGLGNTEAFF. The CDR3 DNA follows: TGTGCCAGCAGCTTAGGTCTGGGGAACACTGAAGCTTTCTTT.

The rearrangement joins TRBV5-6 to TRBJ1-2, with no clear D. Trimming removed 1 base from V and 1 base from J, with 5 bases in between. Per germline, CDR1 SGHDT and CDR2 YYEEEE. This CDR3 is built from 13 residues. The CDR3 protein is CASSLWGNYGYTF. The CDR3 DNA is TGTGCCAGCAGCTTGTGGGGTAACTATGGCTACACCTTC.

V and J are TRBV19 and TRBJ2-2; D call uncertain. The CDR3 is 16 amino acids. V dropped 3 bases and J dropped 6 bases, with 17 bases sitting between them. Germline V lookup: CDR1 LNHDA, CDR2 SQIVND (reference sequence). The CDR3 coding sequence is TGTGCCAGTAGTATTGGTCTTTATCTTCCACCCGGGGAGCTGTTTTTT. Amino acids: CASSIGLYLPPGELFF.

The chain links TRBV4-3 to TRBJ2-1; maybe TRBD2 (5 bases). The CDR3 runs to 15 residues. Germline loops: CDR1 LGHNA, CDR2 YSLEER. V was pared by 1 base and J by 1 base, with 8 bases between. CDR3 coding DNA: TGCGCCAGCAGCCAAGTACGGGGATCCTACAATGAGCAGTTCTTC. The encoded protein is CASSQVRGSYNEQFF.

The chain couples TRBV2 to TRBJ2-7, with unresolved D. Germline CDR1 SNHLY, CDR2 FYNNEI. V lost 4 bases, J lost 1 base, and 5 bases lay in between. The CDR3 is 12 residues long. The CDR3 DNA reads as TGTGCCAGCAGTGTAAAATCCTACGAGCAGTACTTC. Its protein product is CASSVKSYEQYF.

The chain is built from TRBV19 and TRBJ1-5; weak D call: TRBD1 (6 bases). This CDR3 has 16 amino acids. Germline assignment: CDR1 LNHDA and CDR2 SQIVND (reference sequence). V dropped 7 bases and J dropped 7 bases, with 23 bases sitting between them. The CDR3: CASKTATGKPLQPQHF. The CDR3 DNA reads TGTGCCAGTAAGACAGCTACAGGGAAACCATTGCAGCCCCAGCATTTT.

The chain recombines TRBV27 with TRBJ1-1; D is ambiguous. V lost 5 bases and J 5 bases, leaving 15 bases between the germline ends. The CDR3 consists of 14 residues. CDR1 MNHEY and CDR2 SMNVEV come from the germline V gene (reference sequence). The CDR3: CASSPHPQRTEAFF. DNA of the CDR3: TGTGCCAGCAGTCCCCACCCACAGAGAACTGAAGCTTTCTTT.

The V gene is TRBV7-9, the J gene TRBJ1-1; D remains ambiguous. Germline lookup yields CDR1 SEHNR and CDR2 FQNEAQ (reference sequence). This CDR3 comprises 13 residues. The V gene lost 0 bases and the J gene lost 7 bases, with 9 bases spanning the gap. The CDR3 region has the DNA TGTGCCAGCAGCTTAGCGCAGAGGGATGAAGCTTTCTTT. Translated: CASSLAQRDEAFF. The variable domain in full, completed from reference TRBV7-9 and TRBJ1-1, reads DTGVSQNPRHKITKRGQNVTFRCDPISEHNRLYWYRQTLGQGPEFLTYFQNEAQLEKSRLLSDRFSAERPKGSFSTLEIQRTEQGDSAMYLCASSLAQRDEAFFGQGTRLTVV.